The present T cell receptor (beta chain) was sequenced within a study of graft-versus-host responses after intestinal transplantation. Across the whole study: Multivisceral, liver-intestinal, or isolated intestinal transplants were given to recipients. All recipients got anti-thymocyte globulin induction, then tacrolimus and steroids for roughly three years.

Assay: immunoSEQ multiplex PCR; the TCRdb copy retains only in-frame clones and omits some. Counted here are fewer than 45,000 clones, 90% to 95% occurring once; the ten biggest clones make up around 4.8%. Germline values: CDR1 SGHNT, CDR2 YYREEE (reference sequence). This CDR3 is 19 amino acids long. V shed 4 bases, J shed 1 base, and the junction held 13 bases outside the gene matches. The sequence was collected from a human patient who received an intestinal transplant, so some T cells may come from the graft donor. Specimen: PBMCs, collected 524 days after transplant. The rearrangement uses TRBV5-4 and TRBJ2-1, with 11 bases lining up with TRBD2. CDR3 protein: CASSARGATSGVSYNEQFF. CDR3 DNA sequence: TGTGCCAGCAGCGCGCGGGGGGCGACTAGCGGGGTTTCCTACAATGAGCAGTTCTTC.